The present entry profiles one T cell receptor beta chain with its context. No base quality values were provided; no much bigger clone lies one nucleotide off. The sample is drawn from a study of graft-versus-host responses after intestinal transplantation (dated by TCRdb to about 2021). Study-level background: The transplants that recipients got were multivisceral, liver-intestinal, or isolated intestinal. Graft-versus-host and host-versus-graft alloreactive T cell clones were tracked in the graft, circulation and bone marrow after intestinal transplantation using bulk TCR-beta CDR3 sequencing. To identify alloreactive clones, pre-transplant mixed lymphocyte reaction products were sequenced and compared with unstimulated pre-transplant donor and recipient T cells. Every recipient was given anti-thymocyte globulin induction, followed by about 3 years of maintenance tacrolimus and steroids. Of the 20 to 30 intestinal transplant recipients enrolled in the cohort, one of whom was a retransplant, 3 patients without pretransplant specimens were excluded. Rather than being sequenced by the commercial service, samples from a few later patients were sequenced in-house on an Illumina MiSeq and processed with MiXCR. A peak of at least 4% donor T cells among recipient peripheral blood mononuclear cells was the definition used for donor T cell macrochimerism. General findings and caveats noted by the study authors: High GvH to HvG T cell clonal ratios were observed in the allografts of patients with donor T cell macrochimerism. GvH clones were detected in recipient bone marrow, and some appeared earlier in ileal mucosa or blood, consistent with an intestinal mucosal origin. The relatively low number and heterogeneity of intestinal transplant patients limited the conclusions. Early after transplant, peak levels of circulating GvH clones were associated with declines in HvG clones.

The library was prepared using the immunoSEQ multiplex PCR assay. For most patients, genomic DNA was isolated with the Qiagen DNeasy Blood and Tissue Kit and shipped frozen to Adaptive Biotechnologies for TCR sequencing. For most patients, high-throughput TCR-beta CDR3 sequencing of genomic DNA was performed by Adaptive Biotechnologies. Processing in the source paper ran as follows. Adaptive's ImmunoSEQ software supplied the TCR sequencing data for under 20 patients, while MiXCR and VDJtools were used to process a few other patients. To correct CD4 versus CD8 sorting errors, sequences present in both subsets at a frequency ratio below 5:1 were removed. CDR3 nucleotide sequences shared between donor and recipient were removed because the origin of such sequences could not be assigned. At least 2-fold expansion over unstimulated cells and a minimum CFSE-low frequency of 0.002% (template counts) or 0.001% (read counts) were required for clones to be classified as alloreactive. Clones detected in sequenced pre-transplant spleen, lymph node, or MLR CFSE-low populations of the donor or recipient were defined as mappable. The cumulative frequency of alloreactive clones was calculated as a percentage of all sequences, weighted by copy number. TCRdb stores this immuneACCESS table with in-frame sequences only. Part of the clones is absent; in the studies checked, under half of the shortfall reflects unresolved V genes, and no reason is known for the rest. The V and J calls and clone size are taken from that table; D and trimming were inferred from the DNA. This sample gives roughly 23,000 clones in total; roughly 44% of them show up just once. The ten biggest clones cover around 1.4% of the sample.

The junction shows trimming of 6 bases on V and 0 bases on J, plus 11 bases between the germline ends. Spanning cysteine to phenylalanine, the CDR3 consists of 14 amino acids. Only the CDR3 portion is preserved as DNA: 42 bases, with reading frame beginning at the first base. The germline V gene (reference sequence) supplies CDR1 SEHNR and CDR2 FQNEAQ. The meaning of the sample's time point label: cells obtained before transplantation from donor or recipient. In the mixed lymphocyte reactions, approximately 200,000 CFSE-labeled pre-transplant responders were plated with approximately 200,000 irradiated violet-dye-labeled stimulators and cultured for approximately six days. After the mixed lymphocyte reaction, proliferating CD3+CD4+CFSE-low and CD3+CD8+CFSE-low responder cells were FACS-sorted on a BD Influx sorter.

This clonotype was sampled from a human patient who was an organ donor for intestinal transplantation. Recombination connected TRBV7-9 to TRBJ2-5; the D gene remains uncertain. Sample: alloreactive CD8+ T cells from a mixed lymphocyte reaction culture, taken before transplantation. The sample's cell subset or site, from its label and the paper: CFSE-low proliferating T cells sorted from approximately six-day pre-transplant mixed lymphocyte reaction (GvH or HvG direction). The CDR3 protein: CASSRESDQETQYF. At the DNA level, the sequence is TGTGCCAGCAGTCGTGAATCCGACCAAGAGACCCAGTACTTC. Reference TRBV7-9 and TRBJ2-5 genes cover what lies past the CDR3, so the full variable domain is DTGVSQNPRHKITKRGQNVTFRCDPISEHNRLYWYRQTLGQGPEFLTYFQNEAQLEKSRLLSDRFSAERPKGSFSTLEIQRTEQGDSAMYLCASSRESDQETQYFGPGTRLLVL.